This T cell receptor beta chain was recovered during a study of cytomegalovirus exposure and HLA in healthy donors. Study context: Unique TCRs from HLA-typed donors, roughly 87 million of them, were held in an early data release.

PCR primers comprised 60 Vbeta and 13 Jbeta primers. Some clones are missing from TCRdb's copy, which holds only in-frame ones; the method was immunoSEQ multiplex PCR. The top ten hold about 1.5% of the sample, which has about 150,000 clones, roughly 80% seen once. This CDR3 comprises 14 residues. V lost 2 bases to trimming and J lost 0 bases, with 8 bases between them. The germline V gene encodes CDR1 SEHNR and CDR2 FQNEAQ (reference sequence). The sequencing input was PBMCs. This clonotype was obtained from a male donor in good health and CMV-seronegative. The chain uses TRBV7-9 and TRBJ2-7, with D possibly TRBD1 on 6 matching bases. CDR3 nucleotides: TGTGCCAGCAGCTTAAGGACAGCCTCCTACGAGCAGTACTTC. This translates into CASSLRTASYEQYF.